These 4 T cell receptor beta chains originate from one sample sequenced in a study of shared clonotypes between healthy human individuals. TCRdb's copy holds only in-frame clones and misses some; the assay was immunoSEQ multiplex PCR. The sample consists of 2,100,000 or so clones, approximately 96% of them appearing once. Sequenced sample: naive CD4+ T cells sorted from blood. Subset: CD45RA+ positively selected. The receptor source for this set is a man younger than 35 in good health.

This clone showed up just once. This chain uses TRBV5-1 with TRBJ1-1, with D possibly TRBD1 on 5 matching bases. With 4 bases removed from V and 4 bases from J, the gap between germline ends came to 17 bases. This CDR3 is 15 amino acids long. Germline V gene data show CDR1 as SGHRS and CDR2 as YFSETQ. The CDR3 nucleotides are TGCGCCAGCAGCATTCGAGGGGAGGTGAGCACTGAAGCTTTCTTT. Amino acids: CASSIRGEVSTEAFF.

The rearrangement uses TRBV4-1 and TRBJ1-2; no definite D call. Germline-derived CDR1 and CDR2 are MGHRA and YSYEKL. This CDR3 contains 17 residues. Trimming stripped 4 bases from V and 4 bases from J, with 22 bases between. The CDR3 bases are TGCGCCAGCAGCCCTACGAGAAGTGGGGAGGGAGCCTATGGCTACACCTTC. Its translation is CASSPTRSGEGAYGYTF.

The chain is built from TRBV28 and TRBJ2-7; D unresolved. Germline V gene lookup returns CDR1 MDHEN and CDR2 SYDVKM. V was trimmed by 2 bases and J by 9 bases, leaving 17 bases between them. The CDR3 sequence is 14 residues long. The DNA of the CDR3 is TGTGCCAGCAGTTTAAATGGCAATTTACGATGGCAGTACTTC. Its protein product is CASSLNGNLRWQYF.

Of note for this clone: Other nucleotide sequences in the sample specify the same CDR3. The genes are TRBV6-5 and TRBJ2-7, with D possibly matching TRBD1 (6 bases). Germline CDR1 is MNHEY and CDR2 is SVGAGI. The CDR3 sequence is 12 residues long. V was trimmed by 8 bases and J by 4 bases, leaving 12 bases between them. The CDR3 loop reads CASQGGSYEQYF. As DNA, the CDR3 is TGTGCCAGCCAAGGGGGTAGTTACGAGCAGTACTTC.